This TCR beta chain was found in a study of T cell repertoires and HLA-DP antigens. Across the study: In vitro CD4+ alloreactivity was against HeLa-presented HLA-DP.

Germline V gene lookup returns CDR1 GTSNPN and CDR2 SVGIG (reference sequence). Trimming at V came to 8 bases and at J to 2 bases, leaving 5 bases not matched to a gene. The CDR3 runs to 13 residues. As concerns this clone: What it binds is unknown.

Here immunoSEQ multiplex PCR was the method, and the copy in TCRdb shows in-frame clones only, minus some. The repertoire includes 90,000 to 130,000 clones, around 93% of them detected once, and less than 0.35% sits in the top ten. Input material: CD4+ T cells from PBMCs. This receptor was taken from a woman aged 18-30 years in good health and CMV-seronegative. The chain has TRBV30 and TRBJ2-3; the match to TRBD1 covers 9 bases. This CDR3 reads CAGTGRATDTQYF. In nucleotides, the CDR3 is TGTGCCGGGACAGGGAGGGCCACAGATACGCAGTATTTT.